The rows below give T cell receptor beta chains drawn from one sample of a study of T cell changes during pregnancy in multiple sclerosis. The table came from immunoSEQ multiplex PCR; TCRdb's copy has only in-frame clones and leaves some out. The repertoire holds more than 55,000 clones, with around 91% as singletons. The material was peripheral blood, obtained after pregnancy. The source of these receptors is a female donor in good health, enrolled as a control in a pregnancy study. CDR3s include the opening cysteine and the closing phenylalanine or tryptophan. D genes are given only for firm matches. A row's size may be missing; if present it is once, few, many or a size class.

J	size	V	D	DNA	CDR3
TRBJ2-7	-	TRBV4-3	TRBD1	TGCGCCAGCAGCCAAGTGATCGACAGGGGGGACGAGCAGTACTTC	CASSQVIDRGDEQYF
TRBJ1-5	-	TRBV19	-	TGTGCCAGTAGTATAGTTCGGCAGGTGAATCAGCCCCAGCATTTT	CASSIVRQVNQPQHF
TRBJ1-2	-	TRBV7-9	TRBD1	TGTGCCAGCAGCTTAAGGGACAGCTATGGCTACACCTTC	CASSLRDSYGYTF
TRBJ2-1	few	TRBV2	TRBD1	TGTGCCAGCAAAACAGGGGGCGGTAGAAATGAGCAGTTCTTC	CASKTGGGRNEQFF
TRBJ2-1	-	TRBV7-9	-	TGTGCCAGCAGCGCTACAGGGTACAATGAGCAGTTCTTC	CASSATGYNEQFF
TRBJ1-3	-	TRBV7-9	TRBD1	TGTGCCAGCAGCTTATCGACAGGGGGAAACACCATATATTTT	CASSLSTGGNTIYF
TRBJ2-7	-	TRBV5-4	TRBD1	TGTGCCAGCAGCTTGACAGGGGTTGGGTACGAGCAGTACTTC	CASSLTGVGYEQYF
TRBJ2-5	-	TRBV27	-	TGTGCCAGCAGTTTGCAGGGTTGGGGTGGGGAGACCCAGTACTTC	CASSLQGWGGETQYF
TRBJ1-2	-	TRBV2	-	TGTGCCAGCTCCGGGGGAAGGTTACGGTCCTATGGCTACACCTTC	CASSGGRLRSYGYTF
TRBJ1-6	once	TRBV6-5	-	TGTGCCAGCAGTTTAGAACAGCTAAATTCACCCCTCCACTTT	CASSLEQLNSPLHF
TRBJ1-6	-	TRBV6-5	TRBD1	TGTGCCAGCTGCGAGACAGGGCGTTCACCCCTCCACTTT	CASCETGRSPLHF
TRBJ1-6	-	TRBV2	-	TGTGCCAGCAGTGACAGGGACTATAATTCACCCCTCCACTTT	CASSDRDYNSPLHF
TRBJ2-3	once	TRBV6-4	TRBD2	TGTGCCAGCAGTGAGCGGGGGGGGAGCACAGATACGCAGTATTTT	CASSERGGSTDTQYF
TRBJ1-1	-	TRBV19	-	TGTGCCAGTAAAGTTCATGGGGCGGACACTGAAGCTTTCTTT	CASKVHGADTEAFF
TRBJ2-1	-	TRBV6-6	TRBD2	TGTGCCAGCACCTTAGCGGGGGGATCCTACAATGAGCAGTTCTTC	CASTLAGGSYNEQFF
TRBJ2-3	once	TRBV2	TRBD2	TGTGCCGGGCGTACTAGCGGGGCTACGGATACGCAGTATTTT	CAGRTSGATDTQYF
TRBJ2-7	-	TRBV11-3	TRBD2	TGTGCCAGCAGCGGGGAGGGTGAGTACGAGCAGTACTTC	CASSGEGEYEQYF
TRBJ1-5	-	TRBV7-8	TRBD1	TGTGCCAGCAGCTTAGTTTTGGCCGGGACAGGAGGGGACCAGCATTTT	CASSLVLAGTGGDQHF
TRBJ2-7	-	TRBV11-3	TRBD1	TGTGCCAGCAGCATTACAGGGGTTGGTTACGAGCAGTACTTC	CASSITGVGYEQYF
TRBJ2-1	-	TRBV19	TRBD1	TGTGCCACTAAGAGGGGGCGGGAGCAGTTCTTC	CATKRGREQFF
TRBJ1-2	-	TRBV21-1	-	TGTGCCAGCAGCAAGGCGGACAGGGTAGTTCGCGGCTACACCTTC	CASSKADRVVRGYTF
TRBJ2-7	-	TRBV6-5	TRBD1	TGTGCCAGCAGTTACTCAGCAGGGGGAGCCTACGAGCAGTACTTC	CASSYSAGGAYEQYF
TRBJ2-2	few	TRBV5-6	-	TGTGCCAGCAGCTTGGGCCAGCACTATAGCACCGGGGAGCTGTTTTTT	CASSLGQHYSTGELFF
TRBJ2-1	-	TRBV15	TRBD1	TGTGCCACCAGCAGCGGCGGACAGGGGCCCTACAATGAGCAGTTCTTC	CATSSGGQGPYNEQFF
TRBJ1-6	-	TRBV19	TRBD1	TGTGCCAGTAGTATGACAGGGGGCCTATGGAATTCACCCCTCCACTTT	CASSMTGGLWNSPLHF
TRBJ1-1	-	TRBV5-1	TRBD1	TGCGCCAGCAGCTTGGAGACAGGGGTGGTCACTGAAGCTTTCTTT	CASSLETGVVTEAFF
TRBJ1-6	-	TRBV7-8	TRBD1	TGTGCCAGCAGCTTAGTAGGCAGGGGGCTTTTTGGACCCCTCCACTTT	CASSLVGRGLFGPLHF
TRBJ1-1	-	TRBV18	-	TGTGCCAGCTCACCGGGGCGGTCGACCATGAACACTGAAGCTTTCTTT	CASSPGRSTMNTEAFF
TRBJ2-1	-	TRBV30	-	TGTGCCTGGAGCCTACGAGGGGGAGAGCAGTTCTTC	CAWSLRGGEQFF
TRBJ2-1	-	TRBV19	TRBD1	TGTGCCAGTAGTTCACAGGGGTCCTACAATGAGCAGTTCTTC	CASSSQGSYNEQFF
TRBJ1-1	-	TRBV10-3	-	TGTGCCATCAGTGAGCGAGATGGACAGAACACTGAAGCTTTCTTT	CAISERDGQNTEAFF
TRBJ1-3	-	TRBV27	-	TGTGCCAGCAGTTTACGAGGGCTTAGCTCTGGAAACACCATATATTTT	CASSLRGLSSGNTIYF
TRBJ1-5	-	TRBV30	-	TGTGCCTGGAGTCCTGGTCAGAGCAATCAGCCCCAGCATTTT	CAWSPGQSNQPQHF
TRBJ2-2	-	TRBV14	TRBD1	TGTGCCAGCAGCCAAGAAAGGGACAGTAAAAACACCGGGGAGCTGTTTTTT	CASSQERDSKNTGELFF
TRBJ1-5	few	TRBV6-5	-	TGTGCCAGCTCGACAGGCGTCACTCAGCCCCAGCATTTT	CASSTGVTQPQHF
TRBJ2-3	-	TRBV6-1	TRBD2	TGTGCCAGCAGTGAAGGTCGGGGACTAGGAACAGATACGCAGTATTTT	CASSEGRGLGTDTQYF
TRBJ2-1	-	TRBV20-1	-	TGCAGTTCGCGCGGCAATGAGCAGTTCTTC	CSSRGNEQFF
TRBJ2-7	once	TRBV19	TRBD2	TGTGCCAGTAGTAGCGGACTAGCGGGGGGCGCCTACGAGCAGTACTTC	CASSSGLAGGAYEQYF
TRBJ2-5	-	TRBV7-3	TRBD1	TGTGCCAGCAGCTCTAGAGGGACAGACCAAGAGACCCAGTACTTC	CASSSRGTDQETQYF
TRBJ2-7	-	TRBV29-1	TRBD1	TGCAGCGTTGAAGACTCCGGGGACAGGGGCTACGAGCAGTACTTC	CSVEDSGDRGYEQYF
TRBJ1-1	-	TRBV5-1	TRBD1	TGCGCCAGCAGCTTAGGCGACAGGGTAACCACTGAAGCTTTCTTT	CASSLGDRVTTEAFF
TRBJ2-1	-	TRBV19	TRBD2	TGTGCCAGTAGTAGGGCTCGCGGGACTAGCGTTGAGCAGTTCTTC	CASSRARGTSVEQFF
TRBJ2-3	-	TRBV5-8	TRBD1	TGTGCCAGCAGCTTGGTCTTGTACAGGGGAGTTGATACGCAGTATTTT	CASSLVLYRGVDTQYF
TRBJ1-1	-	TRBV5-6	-	TGTGCCAGCAGATTGATAGACAGATCTGAAGCTTTCTTT	CASRLIDRSEAFF